What follows describes a single TCR beta chain. Trimming removed 3 bases from V and 6 bases from J; junction bases left unmatched: 12. The germline CDR1 and CDR2 sequences are LNHNV and YYDKDF (reference sequence). This CDR3 comprises 16 residues. The assay was immunoSEQ multiplex PCR, and TCRdb's table has in-frame clones only and misses some. The sample has about 53,000 clones; around 84% are singletons. These data originate in a study of technical replicates of blood from several donors. The source material was PBMCs. V is TRBV15 and J is TRBJ2-7; 9 nucleotides align to TRBD1. This TCR came from a human donor in good health. Some clones in this sample may be carry-over from other donors' samples. The CDR3 reads CATSRDTGGIAIEQYF. The CDR3, as DNA: TGTGCCACCAGCAGGGATACAGGGGGCATAGCGATCGAGCAGTACTTC.